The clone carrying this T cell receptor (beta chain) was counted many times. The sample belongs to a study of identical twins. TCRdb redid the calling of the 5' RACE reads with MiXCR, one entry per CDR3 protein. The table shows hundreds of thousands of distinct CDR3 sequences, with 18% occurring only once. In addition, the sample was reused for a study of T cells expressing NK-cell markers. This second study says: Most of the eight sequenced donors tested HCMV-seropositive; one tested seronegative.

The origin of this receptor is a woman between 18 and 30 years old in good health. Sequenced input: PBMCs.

This CDR3 reads CSVRPQDSRREQYF. The DNA for the CDR3 is TGCAGCGTCCGCCCCCAGGACAGCCGCCGCGAGCAGTACTTC. V is TRBV29-1 and J is TRBJ2-7; weak D call: TRBD1 (6 bases). This CDR3 comprises 14 residues. V lost 6 bases and J lost 6, with 21 bases in between. Germline CDR1 reads SQVTM; CDR2 reads ANQGSEA.